This T cell receptor (beta chain) originates from a study of cytomegalovirus exposure and HLA in healthy donors. Germline V gene lookup returns CDR1 MNHEY and CDR2 SVGAGI. J gave up 7 bases and V 5 bases, and 8 bases lay outside the gene matches. The CDR3 length is 14 residues. Overall study findings and caveats: There were reportedly fewer N-insertions in an Asian-associated ancestry cluster than the approximately 670-donor mean, in a later analysis.

In the PCR, 60 Vbeta and 13 Jbeta primers were used. Profiling relied on immunoSEQ multiplex PCR, and the TCRdb table lists in-frame clones only, not all of them. This sample has some 150,000 clones; about four fifths occur once, and the top ten carry approximately 2.8%. This clone has a handful of counts. Its specificity is unknown. This sequence joins TRBV6-5 and TRBJ1-5; 7 bases align to TRBD1. Sequencing used PBMCs. The source is a male donor in good health and CMV-seronegative. The CDR3 DNA reads as TGTGCCAGCAGTAAACAGGGGAGTCGCCAGCCCCAGCATTTT. Amino acid sequence: CASSKQGSRQPQHF.